These 17 T cell receptor beta chains were sequenced from one sample in a study of T cells after yellow fever vaccination. TCRdb processed the 5' RACE reads anew with MiXCR; each CDR3 protein has one entry. The repertoire holds around 310,000 distinct CDR3 sequences, with roughly 4.3% as singletons. Material: PBMCs, obtained 15 days after the yellow fever booster vaccination. The receptors come from a man younger than 35 who received the YFV17D yellow fever vaccine.

In its sample, this clonotype was seen many times. The chain carries TRBV20-1 and TRBJ2-7, with D possibly matching TRBD1 (6 bases). CDR1 is DFQATT and CDR2 is SNEGSKA in the germline V gene (reference sequence). The CDR3 length is 16 residues. V lost 0 bases and J 7 bases, leaving 22 bases between the germline ends. The CDR3 bases are TGCAGTGCTAGAGATCGGACACAGGGCAGGACGGGAGAGCAGTACTTC. It specifies CSARDRTQGRTGEQYF.

This clonotype has only a few counts. This chain uses TRBV12-3 or TRBV12-4 with TRBJ2-7; D not certain. The V end was cut by 5 bases, the J end by 3 bases, with 5 bases between. CDR3 length: 11 residues. In DNA form, the CDR3 reads TGTGCCAGCAGTGTCCTCTACGAGCAGTACTTC. Encoded protein: CASSVLYEQYF.

This clonotype showed up many times. The chain links TRBV20-1 to TRBJ1-6; D is undetermined. Germline values: CDR1 DFQATT, CDR2 SNEGSKA (reference sequence). The CDR3 has 14 residues. Trimming cost V 0 bases and J 7 bases, with 10 bases left between them. The CDR3 coding sequence is TGCAGTGCTAGAGAGGGGAGTAGGAATTCACCCCTCCACTTT. Translation: CSAREGSRNSPLHF.

This clonotype was seen ten or more times. This chain links TRBV7-9 with TRBJ1-6, with D unresolved. Trimming took 5 bases from V and 6 from J, leaving 11 bases between them. CDR3 length: 14 residues. The germline V gene encodes CDR1 SEHNR and CDR2 FQNEAQ (reference sequence). CDR3 DNA sequence: TGTGCCAGCAGCCTAAAGGACGGTAATTCACCCCTCCACTTT. Translating gives CASSLKDGNSPLHF.

This chain joins TRBV5-1 and TRBJ1-1; D remains unclear. The germline V and J ends were trimmed by 0 bases and 5 bases, with 14 bases remaining between them. The CDR3 runs 15 residues. Per germline, CDR1 SGHRS and CDR2 YFSETQ. This CDR3 is CASSLDPAGETEAFF. Here the CDR3 DNA reads TGCGCCAGCAGCTTGGACCCTGCCGGGGAGACTGAAGCTTTCTTT.

This clonotype was detected ten times or more. The chain links TRBV9 to TRBJ2-3; weak D call: TRBD2 (6 bases). V lost 2 bases and J 2 bases, leaving 12 bases between the germline ends. The CDR3 runs to 15 residues. The V gene's germline CDR1 is SGDLS and CDR2 YYNGEE. The CDR3 loop is CASSVGGKSTDTQYF. The CDR3 DNA follows: TGTGCCAGCAGCGTTGGGGGGAAATCCACAGATACGCAGTATTTT.

This clonotype was counted at least ten times. The rearrangement links TRBV4-1 to TRBJ2-1; maybe TRBD1 (6 bases). V shed 5 bases and J shed 0 bases, with 11 bases lying between them. CDR3 length equals 15 residues. The germline CDR1 and CDR2 sequences are MGHRA and YSYEKL. CDR3 sequence (DNA): TGCGCCAGCAGCGCCCGACAGGCCTCCTACAATGAGCAGTTCTTC. It encodes CASSARQASYNEQFF.

This clonotype was observed many times. This chain connects TRBV4-3 to TRBJ2-7, with D hard to call. Germline V gene data show CDR1 as LGHNA and CDR2 as YSLEER. CDR3 length equals 14 residues. V lost 3 bases and J 1 base, leaving 10 bases between the germline ends. The CDR3 loop is CASSQIGPSYEQYF. CDR3 in DNA: TGCGCCAGCAGCCAGATAGGGCCTTCCTACGAGCAGTACTTC.

This clonotype was seen many times. The chain links TRBV30 to TRBJ2-3; TRBD1 might be the D (6 bases). The length of the CDR3 is 13 residues. Germline assignment: CDR1 GTSNPN and CDR2 SVGIG (reference sequence). V lost 8 bases to trimming and J lost 0 bases, with 12 bases between them. In nucleotides, the CDR3 is TGTGCCCAGGCACAGGGAAGCACAGATACGCAGTATTTT. This codes for CAQAQGSTDTQYF.

This clonotype was observed a few times. The chain employs TRBV4-1 and TRBJ2-3; D may be TRBD2 (5 bases). The CDR3 length is 13 residues. CDR1 and CDR2 from the germline V gene are MGHRA and YSYEKL. With 3 bases removed from V and 4 bases from J, the gap between germline ends came to 8 bases. The CDR3 DNA is TGCGCCAGCAGCCACCTAGCCGCAGATACGCAGTATTTT. It encodes CASSHLAADTQYF.

Ten or more counts support this clonotype. The chain carries TRBV12-3 or TRBV12-4 and TRBJ2-4; possible D gene TRBD2, 6 bases. This CDR3 region has 17 residues. V was shortened by 5 bases and J by 0 bases, with 17 bases between the two germline ends. The CDR3 region has the DNA TGTGCCAGCAGTCCAGCAGGGCGGGGACTAGCCAAAAACATTCAGTACTTC. Protein: CASSPAGRGLAKNIQYF.

This clonotype occurred a few times. The V and J genes are TRBV10-3 and TRBJ2-1; D is perhaps TRBD1 or TRBD2 (6 bases each). This CDR3 comprises 14 residues. Deletions cut 7 bases from V and 0 bases from J, with 10 bases between. Germline values: CDR1 ENHRY, CDR2 SYGVKD. The CDR3 bases are TGTGCCATCACCAAGGGGGGCTCCTACAATGAGCAGTTCTTC. Its translation is CAITKGGSYNEQFF.

Ten or more counts support this clonotype. The rearrangement joins TRBV5-1 to TRBJ2-7; maybe TRBD1 (6 bases). V lost 0 bases, J lost 3 bases, and 7 bases lay in between. Germline-derived CDR1 and CDR2 are SGHRS and YFSETQ. This CDR3 is 13 amino acids long. As DNA, the CDR3 is TGCGCCAGCAGCTTGGACAGGGTCTACGAGCAGTACGTC. This sequence encodes CASSLDRVYEQYV.

This clonotype was detected many times. The chain links TRBV5-1 to TRBJ2-1; no clear D gene. The V gene lost 4 bases and the J gene lost 6 bases, with 17 bases spanning the gap. The CDR3 consists of 15 residues. Per germline, CDR1 SGHRS and CDR2 YFSETQ. The CDR3 loop reads CASSVDTGPPNEQFF. The CDR3 region has the DNA TGCGCCAGCAGCGTCGACACCGGCCCTCCCAATGAGCAGTTCTTC. Complete variable domain (other parts from reference TRBV5-1 and TRBJ2-1): KAGVTQTPRYLIKTRGQQVTLSCSPISGHRSVSWYQQTPGQGLQFLFEYFSETQRNKGNFPGRFSGRQFSNSRSEMNVSTLELGDSALYLCASSVDTGPPNEQFFGPGTRLTVL.

This clonotype was recorded a few times. The V gene is TRBV4-2, the J gene TRBJ2-4; D call uncertain. This CDR3 contains 17 residues. Trimming removed 1 base at V and 0 bases at J, with 13 bases between. Germline V CDR1 and CDR2: LGHNA, YNFKEQ. Here the CDR3 DNA reads TGTGCCAGCAGCCAAGGTGGCCCCTCGGGAGCCAAAAACATTCAGTACTTC. Translating gives CASSQGGPSGAKNIQYF.

This clonotype showed up just a few times. This chain uses TRBV7-8 with TRBJ2-1; the D gene is possibly TRBD2 (5 bases). Germline lookup yields CDR1 SGHVS and CDR2 FQNEAQ. The CDR3 sequence is 11 residues long. Trimming cost V 4 bases and J 10 bases, with 8 bases left between them. CDR3 residues: CASSSGEEQFF. The DNA for the CDR3 is TGTGCCAGCAGCTCCGGGGAGGAGCAGTTCTTC.

V is TRBV3-1 and J is TRBJ2-5; no definite D call. The germline gives CDR1 LGHDT, CDR2 YNNKEL (reference sequence). The CDR3 is 15 amino acids. V lost 3 bases to trimming and J lost 0 bases, with 11 bases between them. CDR3 amino acids: CASSHSMDHQETQYF. CDR3 nucleotides: TGTGCCAGCAGCCATTCCATGGACCACCAAGAGACCCAGTACTTC.